One sample yielded the 2 T cell receptor beta chains listed below, sequenced in a study of shared clonotypes between healthy human individuals (dated by TCRdb to the early 2020s). CD8 naive samples were CD45RO-negative cells positively selected for CCR7, giving a CD45RA+CCR7+ population that excluded TemRA cells. The library was obtained by the immunoSEQ multiplex PCR assay. This is the immuneACCESS table as TCRdb keeps it, with only in-frame sequences that have V and J called. A part of the clones is gone; compared with another copy, unresolved V genes explain less than half, and the rest is unexplained. The sample profile shows about 1,900,000 clones; about 95% of them were found once. In total, the top ten clones hold roughly 1.2% of the sample. Sequenced sample: naive CD8+ T cells sorted from blood. Per the publication, the cell subset or site label means: CD45RA+CCR7+. The source of these receptors is a man aged 18 to 29 in good health.

The V and J genes are TRBV5-4 and TRBJ2-5; D unresolved. Germline lookup yields CDR1 SGHNT and CDR2 YYREEE (reference sequence). V gave up 4 bases and J gave up 2 bases, with 9 bases separating them. The CDR3 contains 13 residues. This chain's CDR3 is CASSIRLQETQYF. CDR3 DNA sequence: TGTGCCAGCAGCATTCGGTTACAAGAGACCCAGTACTTC.

Points on this clone: The sample has other DNA sequences that encode this CDR3 too. The chain couples TRBV27 to TRBJ2-7; 7 bases map to TRBD1. The CDR3 consists of 13 residues. The V gene end was trimmed by 2 bases and the J gene end by 3 bases; junction bases not matched to a gene: 1. The germline V gene encodes CDR1 MNHEY and CDR2 SMNVEV (reference sequence). The DNA of the CDR3 is TGTGCCAGCAGTTTAGGGACAGACTACGAGCAGTACTTC. Translated, it gives CASSLGTDYEQYF.